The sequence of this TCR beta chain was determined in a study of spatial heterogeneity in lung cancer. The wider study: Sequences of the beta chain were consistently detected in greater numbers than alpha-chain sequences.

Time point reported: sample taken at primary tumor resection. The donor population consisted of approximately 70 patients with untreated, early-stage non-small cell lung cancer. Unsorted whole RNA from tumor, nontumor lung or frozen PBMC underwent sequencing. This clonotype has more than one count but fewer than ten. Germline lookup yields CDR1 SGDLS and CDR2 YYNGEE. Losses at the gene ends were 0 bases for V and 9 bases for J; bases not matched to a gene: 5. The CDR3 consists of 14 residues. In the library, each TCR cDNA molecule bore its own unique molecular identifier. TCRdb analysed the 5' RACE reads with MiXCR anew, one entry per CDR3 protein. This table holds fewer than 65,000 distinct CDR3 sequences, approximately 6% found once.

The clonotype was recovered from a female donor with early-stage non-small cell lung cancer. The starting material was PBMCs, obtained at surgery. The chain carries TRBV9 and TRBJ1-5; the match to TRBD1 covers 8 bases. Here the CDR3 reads CASSVEDRDWPQHF. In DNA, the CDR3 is TGTGCCAGCAGCGTAGAGGACAGGGACTGGCCCCAGCATTTT.